What follows describes a single T cell receptor (beta chain). Its cognate antigen is unknown. Only in-frame clones appear in the TCRdb table, and some are missing; sequencing was by immunoSEQ multiplex PCR. The data contain 2 million to 2.5 million clones, 85% to 95% of them seen just once; the ten biggest clones take up 0.13%. The sample is drawn from a study of shared clonotypes between healthy human individuals. About the study: CD4 naive cells filled three plates per donor, CD4 memory three, CD8 naive two and CD8 memory one. Study-level results: Estimated richness values were generally larger in naive subsets than in memory subsets. An effect of sequencing depth on clonotype sharing among donors was expected.

Germline V gives CDR1 MNHNY, CDR2 SVGAGI (reference sequence). The CDR3 spans 15 residues. With 7 bases removed from V and 0 bases from J, the gap between germline ends came to 13 bases. This clonotype was obtained from a young man in good health. V is TRBV6-6 and J is TRBJ1-5; tentative D call: TRBD1 (5 bases). Sequenced material: naive CD4+ T cells sorted from blood. Subset meaning: CD45RA+ positively selected. The CDR3 loop is CASIGRQLSNQPQHF. CDR3 DNA sequence: TGTGCCAGCATCGGCCGACAGCTTAGCAATCAGCCCCAGCATTTT.